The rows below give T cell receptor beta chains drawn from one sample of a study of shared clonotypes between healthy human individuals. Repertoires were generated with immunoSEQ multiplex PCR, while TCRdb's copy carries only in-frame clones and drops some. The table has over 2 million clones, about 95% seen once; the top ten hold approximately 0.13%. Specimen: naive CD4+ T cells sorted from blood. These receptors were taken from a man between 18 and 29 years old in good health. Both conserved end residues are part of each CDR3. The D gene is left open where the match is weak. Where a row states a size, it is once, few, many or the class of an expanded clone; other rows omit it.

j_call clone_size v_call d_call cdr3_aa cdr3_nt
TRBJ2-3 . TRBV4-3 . CASGRDTFADTQYF TGCGCCAGCGGACGGGACACATTCGCAGATACGCAGTATTTT
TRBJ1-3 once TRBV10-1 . CASSDPTGNSGNTIYF TGCGCCAGCAGTGACCCCACAGGGAACTCTGGAAACACCATATATTTT
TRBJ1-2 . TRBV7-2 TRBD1 CASSSTGTGVYYGYTF TGTGCCAGCAGCTCAACCGGGACAGGGGTATACTATGGCTACACCTTC
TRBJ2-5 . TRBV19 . CATSTVDRRETQYF TGTGCCACCAGTACCGTTGACAGGAGAGAGACCCAGTACTTC
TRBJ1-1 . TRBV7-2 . CASSRRTGRMNTEAFF TGTGCCAGCAGCCGAAGGACGGGACGGATGAACACTGAAGCTTTCTTT
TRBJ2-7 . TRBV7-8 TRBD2 CASSLGLAGAHYEQYF TGTGCCAGCAGCTTGGGACTAGCGGGCGCACACTACGAGCAGTACTTC
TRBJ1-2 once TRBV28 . CASRGGDLSNYGYTF TGTGCCAGCAGAGGAGGGGATTTAAGTAACTATGGCTACACCTTC
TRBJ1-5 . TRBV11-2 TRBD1 CASSEGTVSNQPQHF TGTGCCAGCAGCGAGGGGACAGTGAGCAATCAGCCCCAGCATTTT
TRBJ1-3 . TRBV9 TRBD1 CASSVRGGLGNTIYF TGTGCCAGCAGCGTGCGAGGGGGCCTTGGAAACACCATATATTTT
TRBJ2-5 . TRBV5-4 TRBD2 CASSLDGGRETQYF TGTGCCAGCAGCTTGGACGGGGGGAGAGAGACCCAGTACTTC
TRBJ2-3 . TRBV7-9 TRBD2 CASSLAPSGRTDTQYF TGTGCCAGCAGCTTAGCTCCTAGCGGGCGAACAGATACGCAGTATTTT
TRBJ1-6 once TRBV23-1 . CASSQSKGSALHF TGCGCCAGCAGTCAATCGAAGGGGTCGGCCCTCCACTTT
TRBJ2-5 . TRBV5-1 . CASSLAGGDQETQYF TGCGCCAGCAGCTTGGCAGGCGGCGACCAAGAGACCCAGTACTTC
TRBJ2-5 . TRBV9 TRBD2 CASSAQRGQETQYF TGTGCCAGCAGCGCCCAGCGGGGACAAGAGACCCAGTACTTC
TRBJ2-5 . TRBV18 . CASSPREETQYF TGTGCCAGCTCACCCAGGGAAGAGACCCAGTACTTC
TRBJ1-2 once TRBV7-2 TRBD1 CASSLQGAPGGYTF TGTGCCAGCAGCTTGCAGGGGGCGCCCGGTGGCTACACCTTC
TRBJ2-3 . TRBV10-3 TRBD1 CAISGGTGPDTQYF TGTGCCATCAGCGGAGGGACAGGCCCAGATACGCAGTATTTT
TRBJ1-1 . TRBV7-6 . CASSLGGEAFF TGTGCCAGCAGCTTGGGAGGTGAAGCTTTCTTT
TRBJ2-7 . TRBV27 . CASSRWDSYYEQYF TGTGCCAGCAGTCGATGGGACTCTTATTACGAGCAGTACTTC
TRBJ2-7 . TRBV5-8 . CASSLHMLKTYEQYF TGTGCCAGCAGCTTACACATGCTTAAAACCTACGAGCAGTACTTC
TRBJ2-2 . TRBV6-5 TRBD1 CASSRTGGVTGELFF TGTGCCAGCAGCCGGACAGGGGGAGTCACCGGGGAGCTGTTTTTT
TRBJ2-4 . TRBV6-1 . CASKQANIQYF TGTGCCAGCAAGCAGGCCAACATTCAGTACTTC
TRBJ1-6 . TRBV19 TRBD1 CASSTDQGVGNSPLHF TGTGCCAGTAGTACCGACCAGGGGGTTGGTAATTCACCCCTCCACTTT
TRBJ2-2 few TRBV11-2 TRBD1 CASSLEGSGQGAPGELFF TGTGCCAGCAGCTTAGAGGGATCGGGACAGGGGGCACCCGGGGAGCTGTTTTTT
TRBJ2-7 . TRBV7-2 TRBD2 CASSLLAETYEQYF TGTGCCAGCAGCTTACTAGCGGAAACCTACGAGCAGTACTTC
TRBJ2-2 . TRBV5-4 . CASKGDGELFF TGTGCCAGCAAGGGGGACGGGGAGCTGTTTTTT
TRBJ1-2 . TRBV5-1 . CASSVDGDTEGYTF TGCGCCAGCAGCGTAGACGGGGACACTGAAGGCTACACCTTC
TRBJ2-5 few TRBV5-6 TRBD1 CASSGRTGRTSETQYF TGTGCCAGCAGCGGGAGGACAGGGCGGACATCAGAGACCCAGTACTTC
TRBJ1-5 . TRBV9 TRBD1 CASSVGQGSQPQHF TGTGCCAGCAGCGTCGGACAGGGCAGTCAGCCCCAGCATTTT
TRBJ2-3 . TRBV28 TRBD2 CASIGGGPATDTQYF TGTGCCAGCATCGGGGGGGGGCCAGCCACAGATACGCAGTATTTT
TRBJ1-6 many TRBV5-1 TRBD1 CASSLTGAGDSPLHF TGCGCCAGCAGCTTGACAGGGGCCGGGGATTCACCCCTCCACTTT
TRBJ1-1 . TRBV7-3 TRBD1 CASSPDRGKRAFF TGTGCCAGCAGCCCCGACAGGGGGAAGAGAGCTTTCTTT
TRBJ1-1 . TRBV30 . CAWSVGRNTEAFF TGTGCCTGGAGTGTGGGGAGGAACACTGAAGCTTTCTTT
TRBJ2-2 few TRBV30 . CAWSVPGELFF TGTGCCTGGAGTGTACCCGGGGAGCTGTTTTTT
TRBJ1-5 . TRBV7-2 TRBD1 CASSSWDSPNQPQHF TGTGCCAGCAGCTCATGGGACAGCCCCAATCAGCCCCAGCATTTT
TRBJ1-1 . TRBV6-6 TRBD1 CASSYPLTGSEAFF TGTGCCAGCAGTTACCCCCTGACAGGGTCTGAAGCTTTCTTT
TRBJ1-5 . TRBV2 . CASSWDINQPQHF TGTGCCAGCAGTTGGGACATCAATCAGCCCCAGCATTTT
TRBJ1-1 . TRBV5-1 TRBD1 CASSLRTGANTEAFF TGCGCCAGCAGCCTTCGGACAGGGGCGAACACTGAAGCTTTCTTT
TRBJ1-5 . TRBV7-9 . CASSLARRSHQPQHF TGTGCCAGCAGCTTAGCGCGGAGAAGCCATCAGCCCCAGCATTTT
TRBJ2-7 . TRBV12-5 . CASGLVHLEQYF TGTGCTAGTGGTTTGGTACATCTCGAGCAGTACTTC
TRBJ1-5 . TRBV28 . CAWGWAADQPQHF TGTGCCTGGGGGTGGGCAGCTGATCAGCCCCAGCATTTT
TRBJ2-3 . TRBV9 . CASSVFEGGTDTQYF TGTGCCAGCAGCGTATTTGAGGGAGGCACAGATACGCAGTATTTT